The rows below give T cell receptor beta chains drawn from one sample of a study of vaccination and CD4 T cells after COVID-19. Which antigens these TCRs recognize remains unknown. MiXCR was run by TCRdb on the PCR reads, yielding one entry per CDR3 protein. The sample includes 9,500 to 15,000 distinct CDR3 sequences, about 50% of them seen just once. The sequencing sample was made of CD4+ T cells from blood, cultured in vitro. The receptor source for this set is a human donor who had recovered from COVID-19. Both conserved end residues are part of each CDR3. A D gene is named only where the DNA matches it firmly. The size field is filled for only some rows; it gives once, few, many or a size class.

clone_size,d_call,j_call,v_call,cdr3_aa,cdr3_nt
.,.,TRBJ1-6,TRBV20-1,CSARASGQKNSPLHF,TGCAGTGCTAGAGCGTCTGGACAGAAGAATTCACCCCTCCACTTT
.,.,TRBJ1-2,TRBV19,CASNPGLVNYGYTF,TGTGCCAGTAACCCCGGGTTGGTGAACTATGGCTACACCTTC
.,.,TRBJ2-1,TRBV6-1,CASSSVRHNEQFF,TGTGCCAGCAGCTCCGTACGTCACAATGAGCAGTTCTTC
few,.,TRBJ1-6,TRBV21-1,CASTGKSGGEHNSPLHF,TGTGCCAGCACCGGTAAAAGCGGGGGCGAACATAATTCACCCCTCCACTTT
few,.,TRBJ1-1,TRBV11-3,CASREQLGTEAFF,TGTGCCAGCAGGGAACAACTCGGCACTGAAGCTTTCTTT
few,.,TRBJ1-2,TRBV29-1,CSVDRVNYGYTF,TGCAGCGTTGACAGGGTCAACTATGGTTACACCTTC
.,.,TRBJ1-1,TRBV7-9,CASSLELGTEAFF,TGTGCCAGCAGCTTAGAATTGGGGACTGAAGCTTTCTTT
.,.,TRBJ2-1,TRBV2,CASRRHNEQFF,TGTGCCAGCAGGAGACACAATGAGCAGTTCTTC
.,.,TRBJ1-2,TRBV20-1,CSARGPRTSGTTDYGYTF,TGCAGTGCTAGAGGACCTCGAACCTCCGGGACAACGGACTATGGCTACACCTTC
.,.,TRBJ2-2,TRBV7-9,CASSLLSRGTGELFF,TGTGCCAGCAGCCTCCTCTCGCGGGGCACCGGGGAGCTGTTTTTT
.,TRBD2,TRBJ2-2,TRBV11-1,CASGLNPQRGSSNTGELFF,TGCGCCAGCGGACTCAACCCCCAGCGGGGGAGTTCGAACACCGGGGAGCTGTTTTTT
few,.,TRBJ1-2,TRBV4-3,CASSQDTAGGYTF,TGCGCCAGCAGCCAAGATACGGCGGGTGGCTACACCTTC
few,.,TRBJ2-2,TRBV20-1,CSARDEGVHTGELFF,TGCAGTGCTAGAGATGAGGGTGTACACACCGGGGAGCTGTTTTTT
few,.,TRBJ1-4,TRBV6-1,CASSNSGSANEKLFF,TGTGCCAGCAGCAACTCTGGATCGGCTAATGAAAAACTGTTTTTT
.,.,TRBJ2-7,TRBV30,CAWSLGPLGEQYF,TGTGCCTGGTCTCTTGGGCCCCTTGGAGAGCAGTACTTC
.,.,TRBJ1-2,TRBV6-1,CASKLDSGHGYTF,TGTGCCAGCAAACTTGACAGCGGCCATGGCTACACCTTC
few,.,TRBJ2-5,TRBV20-1,CSAGRGTQYF,TGCAGTGCCGGACGTGGGACCCAGTACTTC
few,.,TRBJ1-2,TRBV2,CASSERRDYGYTF,TGTGCCAGCAGTGAGCGCCGAGACTATGGCTACACCTTC
.,.,TRBJ2-7,TRBV6-1,CASNGDSSYEQYF,TGTGCCAGCAATGGAGACAGTTCCTACGAGCAGTACTTC
few,.,TRBJ2-3,TRBV9,CASSASGSPPTDTQYF,TGTGCCTCGAGCGCTAGTGGAAGTCCCCCCACAGATACGCAGTATTTT
.,.,TRBJ1-1,TRBV19,CASSIRDTEAFF,TGTGCCAGTAGTATCCGGGACACTGAAGCTTTCTTT
.,.,TRBJ1-1,TRBV30,CAWRWNTEAFF,TGTGCCTGGAGGTGGAACACTGAAGCTTTCTTT
.,.,TRBJ2-3,TRBV10-3,CASSYSSGVSADTQYF,TGTGCCAGCAGTTACTCGAGTGGGGTATCCGCAGATACGCAGTATTTT
few,.,TRBJ1-2,TRBV2,CASSEVDYGYTF,TGTGCCAGCAGTGAAGTCGACTATGGCTACACCTTC
few,.,TRBJ1-2,TRBV6-1,CASSDRQSSYGYTF,TGTGCCAGCAGTGATAGACAGTCTTCCTATGGCTACACCTTC
few,TRBD2,TRBJ2-7,TRBV4-1,CASSQGASGRYEQYF,TGCGCCAGCAGCCAAGGCGCTAGCGGGCGCTACGAGCAGTACTTC
.,.,TRBJ2-7,TRBV29-1,CSVVKRAGSNEQYF,TGCAGCGTTGTCAAGAGGGCAGGGTCTAACGAGCAGTACTTC
.,.,TRBJ2-7,TRBV6-1,CASSRGQVAHSYEQYF,TGTGCCAGCAGTCGAGGACAAGTTGCCCACTCCTACGAGCAGTACTTC
few,.,TRBJ1-6,TRBV10-3,CAISAREGDNSPLHF,TGTGCCATCAGTGCCAGGGAAGGGGATAATTCACCCCTCCACTTT
few,.,TRBJ1-6,TRBV6-1,CASSPGRDNSPLHF,TGTGCCAGCAGTCCCGGGAGGGATAATTCACCCCTCCACTTT
few,TRBD1,TRBJ2-2,TRBV20-1,CSARETQTRGRNTGELFF,TGCAGTGCTAGAGAGACCCAAACCAGGGGGCGGAACACCGGGGAGCTGTTTTTT
.,.,TRBJ2-5,TRBV15,CATSRERWGRTQYF,TGTGCCACCAGCAGAGAGCGGTGGGGGAGGACCCAGTACTTC
.,TRBD1,TRBJ2-1,TRBV7-9,CASSLGGQGAAIF,TGTGCCAGCAGCTTAGGCGGACAGGGGGCTGCGATCTTC
.,.,TRBJ1-1,TRBV5-1,CASSLGQKNTEAFF,TGCGCCAGCAGCTTAGGACAGAAGAACACTGAAGCTTTCTTT
.,.,TRBJ2-2,TRBV6-2/TRBV6-3,CASTLNTGELFF,TGTGCCAGCACACTAAACACCGGGGAGCTGTTTTTT
few,.,TRBJ1-1,TRBV6-1,CASWRATTEAFF,TGTGCCAGCTGGAGGGCGACGACTGAAGCTTTCTTT
.,.,TRBJ1-5,TRBV6-1,CASSESGTIRPQHF,TGTGCCAGCAGTGAAAGTGGGACAATCAGGCCCCAGCATTTT
.,TRBD1,TRBJ1-2,TRBV6-1,CASSTGTGGDYGYTF,TGTGCCAGCAGTACCGGGACAGGGGGCGATTATGGCTACACCTTC
.,TRBD1,TRBJ2-5,TRBV5-1,CASSGQGVSETQYF,TGCGCCAGCAGCGGACAGGGGGTATCAGAGACCCAGTACTTC
.,.,TRBJ2-7,TRBV5-8,CASSLIWDPERADEQYF,TGTGCCAGCAGCTTAATCTGGGATCCCGAGCGGGCGGACGAGCAGTACTTC
.,TRBD1,TRBJ1-6,TRBV6-2/TRBV6-3,CASSPAGQGNSPLHF,TGTGCCAGCAGCCCAGCAGGACAGGGTAATTCACCCCTCCACTTT
few,.,TRBJ1-2,TRBV11-3,CASSLDTEDGYTF,TGTGCCAGCAGCTTAGACACAGAGGATGGCTACACCTTC
.,.,TRBJ2-5,TRBV12-3/TRBV12-4,CASSFYTEGETQYF,TGTGCCAGCAGTTTCTACACAGAAGGGGAGACCCAGTACTTC
.,.,TRBJ1-3,TRBV29-1,CSVEVGNTIYF,TGCAGCGTTGAAGTAGGAAACACCATATATTTT
few,.,TRBJ1-1,TRBV7-9,CASSARGGRRVTEAFF,TGTGCCAGCAGCGCACGTGGAGGCAGGAGGGTCACTGAAGCTTTCTTT
few,.,TRBJ1-2,TRBV6-1,CASSPGGNYGYTF,TGTGCCAGCAGCCCCGGGGGTAACTATGGCTACACCTTC
.,TRBD1,TRBJ1-1,TRBV6-2/TRBV6-3,CASRDRGRITEAFF,TGTGCCAGCAGGGACAGGGGGCGTATTACTGAAGCTTTCTTT
few,.,TRBJ1-5,TRBV30,CAWSKYSNQPQHF,TGTGCCTGGAGTAAGTATAGCAATCAGCCCCAGCATTTT
.,.,TRBJ1-1,TRBV14,CASSQDLEVGAFF,TGTGCCAGCAGCCAAGATTTGGAGGTGGGGGCTTTCTTT
.,.,TRBJ2-5,TRBV7-2,CASSLDSRGAGETQYF,TGTGCCAGCAGCTTAGATTCACGGGGGGCCGGGGAGACCCAGTACTTC
.,.,TRBJ2-7,TRBV6-1,CASSLLPTTTYEQYF,TGTGCCAGCAGTCTTTTACCAACGACCACCTACGAGCAGTACTTC
few,TRBD1,TRBJ1-1,TRBV6-5,CASSYSGQGGFLNTEAFF,TGTGCCAGCAGTTACTCCGGACAGGGGGGATTTTTGAACACTGAAGCTTTCTTT
.,.,TRBJ2-3,TRBV20-1,CSASRPSTDTQYF,TGCAGTGCTAGTCGGCCCAGCACAGATACGCAGTATTTT
few,.,TRBJ2-7,TRBV20-1,CSARVTGVPYEQYF,TGCAGTGCTAGAGTGACAGGCGTCCCCTACGAGCAGTACTTC
few,.,TRBJ1-6,TRBV11-3,CASSSFKGGTPLHF,TGTGCCAGCAGCTCTTTCAAGGGGGGTACACCCCTCCACTTT
.,.,TRBJ1-6,TRBV14,CASSPLLGDSPLHF,TGTGCCAGCAGCCCACTGTTAGGGGATTCACCCCTCCACTTT
.,TRBD1,TRBJ2-7,TRBV6-1,CASGNRGKYEQYF,TGTGCCAGCGGAAACAGGGGGAAGTACGAGCAGTACTTC